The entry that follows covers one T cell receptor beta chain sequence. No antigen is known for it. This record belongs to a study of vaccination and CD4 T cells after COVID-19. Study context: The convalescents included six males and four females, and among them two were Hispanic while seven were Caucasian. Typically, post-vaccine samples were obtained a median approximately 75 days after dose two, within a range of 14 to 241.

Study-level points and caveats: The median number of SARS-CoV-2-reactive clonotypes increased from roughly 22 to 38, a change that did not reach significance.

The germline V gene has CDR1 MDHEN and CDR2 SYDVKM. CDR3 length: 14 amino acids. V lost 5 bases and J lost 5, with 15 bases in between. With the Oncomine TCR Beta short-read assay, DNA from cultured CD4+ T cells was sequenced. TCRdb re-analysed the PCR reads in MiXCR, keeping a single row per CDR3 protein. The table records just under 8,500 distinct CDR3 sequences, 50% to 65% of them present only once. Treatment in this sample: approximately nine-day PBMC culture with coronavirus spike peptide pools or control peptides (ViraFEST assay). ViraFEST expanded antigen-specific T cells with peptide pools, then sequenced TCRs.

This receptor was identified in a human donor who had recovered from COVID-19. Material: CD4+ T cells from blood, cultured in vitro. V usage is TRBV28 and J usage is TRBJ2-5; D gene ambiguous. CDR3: CASSRLMGTETQYF. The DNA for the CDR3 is TGTGCCAGCAGTCGCTTAATGGGTACGGAGACCCAGTACTTC. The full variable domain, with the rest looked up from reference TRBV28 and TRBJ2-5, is DVKVTQSSRYLVKRTGEKVFLECVQDMDHENMFWYRQDPGLGLRLIYFSYDVKMKEKGDIPEGYSVSREKKERFSLILESASTNQTSMYLCASSRLMGTETQYFGPGTRLLVL.